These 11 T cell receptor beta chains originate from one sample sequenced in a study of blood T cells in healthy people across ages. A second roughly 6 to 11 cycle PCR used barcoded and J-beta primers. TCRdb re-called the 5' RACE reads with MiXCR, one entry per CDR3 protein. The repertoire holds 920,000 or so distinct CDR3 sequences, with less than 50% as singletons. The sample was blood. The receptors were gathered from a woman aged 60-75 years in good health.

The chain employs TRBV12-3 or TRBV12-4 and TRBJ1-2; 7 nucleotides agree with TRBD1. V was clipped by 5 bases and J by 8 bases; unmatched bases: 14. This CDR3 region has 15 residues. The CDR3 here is CASSLLGQERQGYTF. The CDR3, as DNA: TGTGCCAGCAGTCTCCTAGGACAGGAGCGCCAAGGCTACACCTTC.

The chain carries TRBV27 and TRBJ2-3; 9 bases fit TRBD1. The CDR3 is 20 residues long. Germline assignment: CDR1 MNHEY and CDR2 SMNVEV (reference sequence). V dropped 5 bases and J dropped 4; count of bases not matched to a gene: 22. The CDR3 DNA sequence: TGTGCCAGCAGTACACCCACGGGACAGGGATCTATCGAGTCGCCAGATACGCAGTATTTT. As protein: CASSTPTGQGSIESPDTQYF.

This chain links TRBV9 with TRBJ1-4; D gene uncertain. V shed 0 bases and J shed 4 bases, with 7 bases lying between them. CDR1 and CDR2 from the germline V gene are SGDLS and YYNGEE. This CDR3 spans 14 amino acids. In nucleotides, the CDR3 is TGTGCCAGCAGCGTAGGGGTCCATAATGAAAAACTGTTTTTT. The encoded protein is CASSVGVHNEKLFF.

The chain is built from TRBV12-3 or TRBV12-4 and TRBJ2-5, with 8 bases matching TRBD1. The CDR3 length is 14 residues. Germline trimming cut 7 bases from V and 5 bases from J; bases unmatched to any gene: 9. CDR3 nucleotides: TGTGCCAGCAACCCGACAGGGGATGGGGAGACCCAGTACTTC. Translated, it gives CASNPTGDGETQYF.

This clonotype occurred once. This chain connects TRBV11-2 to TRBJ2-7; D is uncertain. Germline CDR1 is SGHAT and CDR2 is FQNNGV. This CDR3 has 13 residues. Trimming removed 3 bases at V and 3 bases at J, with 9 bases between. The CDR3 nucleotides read TGTGCCAGCAGCTTGACACCTAACTACGAGCAGTACTTC. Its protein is CASSLTPNYEQYF.

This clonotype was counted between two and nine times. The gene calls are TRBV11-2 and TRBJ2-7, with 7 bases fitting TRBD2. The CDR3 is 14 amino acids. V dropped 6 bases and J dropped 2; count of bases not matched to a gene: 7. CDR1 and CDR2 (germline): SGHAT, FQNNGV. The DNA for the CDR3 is TGTGCCAGCAGTCGGGCTAGCGGAGCCTACGAGCAGTACTTC. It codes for CASSRASGAYEQYF.

CDR3 amino acids: CASSEGREIYNEQFF. Here the CDR3 DNA reads TGTGCCAGCAGCGAAGGACGGGAAATCTACAATGAGCAGTTCTTC. The genes are TRBV7-7 and TRBJ2-1, with D perhaps TRBD2 (5 bases). Trimming took 5 bases from V and 3 from J, leaving 14 bases between them. The germline V gene encodes CDR1 SSHAT and CDR2 FNYEAQ (reference sequence). The CDR3 spans 15 residues. The complete variable domain, with remaining parts taken from reference TRBV7-7 and TRBJ2-1, reads GAGVSQSPRYKVTKRGQDVTLRCDPISSHATLYWYQQALGQGPEFLTYFNYEAQPDKSGLPSDRFSAERPEGSISTLTIQRTEQRDSAMYRCASSEGREIYNEQFFGPGTRLTVL.

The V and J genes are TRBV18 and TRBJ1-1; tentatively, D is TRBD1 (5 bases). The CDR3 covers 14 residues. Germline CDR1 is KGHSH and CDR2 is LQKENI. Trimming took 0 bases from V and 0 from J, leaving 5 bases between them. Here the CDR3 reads CASSPPDMNTEAFF. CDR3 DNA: TGTGCCAGCTCACCACCGGACATGAACACTGAAGCTTTCTTT.

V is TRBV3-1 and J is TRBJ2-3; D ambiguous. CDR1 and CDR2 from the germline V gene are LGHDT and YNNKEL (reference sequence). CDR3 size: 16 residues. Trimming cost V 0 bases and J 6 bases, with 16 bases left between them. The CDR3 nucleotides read TGTGCCAGCAGCCAAGAGAACTACCCCAACGGGGATACGCAGTATTTT. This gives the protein CASSQENYPNGDTQYF.

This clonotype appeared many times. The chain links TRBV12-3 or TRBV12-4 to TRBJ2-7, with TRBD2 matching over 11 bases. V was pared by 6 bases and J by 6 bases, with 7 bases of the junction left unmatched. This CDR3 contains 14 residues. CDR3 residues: CASRDTSGSSEQYF. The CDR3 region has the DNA TGTGCCAGCAGAGACACTAGCGGGAGTAGCGAGCAGTACTTC.

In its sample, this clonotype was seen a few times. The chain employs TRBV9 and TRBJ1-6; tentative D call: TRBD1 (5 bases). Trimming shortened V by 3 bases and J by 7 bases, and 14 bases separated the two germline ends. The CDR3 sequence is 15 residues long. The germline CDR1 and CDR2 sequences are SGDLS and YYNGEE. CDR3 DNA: TGTGCCAGCAGCGAGTGGGGGACGGGAAATTCACCCCTCCACTTT. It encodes CASSEWGTGNSPLHF.